The T cell receptor (beta chain) under discussion was sequenced for a study of glioma-infiltrating T cells. The wider study: Samples included WHO grade II oligodendrogliomas or astrocytomas and initial-diagnosis grade IV glioblastomas.

Trimming took off 0 bases at V and 4 bases at J, with 18 bases between the two ends. This CDR3 has 17 residues. Germline V gene data show CDR1 as SGHNT and CDR2 as YENEEA. TCR alpha and beta CDR3 regions were amplified from RNA using iRepertoire nested multiplex PCR. In TCRdb, the multiplex PCR reads were re-called with MiXCR into one record per CDR3 protein. The sample includes about 380,000 distinct CDR3 sequences, 41% of them seen just once. This receptor was identified in a human donor with low-grade glioma or glioblastoma, undergoing nonglioma brain surgery, or in good health (not recorded which). The chain carries TRBV11-3 and TRBJ1-1; no clear D. The source material was glioma tissue, nonneoplastic brain tissue, or PBMCs (not recorded which). CDR3 nucleotides: TGTGCCAGCAGCTTAGATCGGGGAACCATTGTGGGCACTGAAGCTTTCTTT. Encoded protein: CASSLDRGTIVGTEAFF.